The T cell receptor (beta chain) described here comes from a study of blood T cell repertoires in COVID-19. Study details: Samples came from the United States, Italy and Spain, spanning acute and convalescent COVID-19. The analysed material was cDNA or gDNA that came from T cells, B-cell-depleted T cells, or PBMCs.

Original handling: Amplified reference gene primers provided the basis for estimating nucleated cell counts. Measured with immunoSEQ multiplex PCR; TCRdb has only the in-frame clones, and not every one. V, J and clone size are taken as reported in that table, and D and trimming were inferred from the DNA itself. The sample has about 250,000 clones; roughly 80% are singletons. Sample: peripheral blood. This sequence originates from a man aged 80 or over with acute or convalescent COVID-19.

CDR3 nucleotides: TGTGCCAGCAGCGTCAGGGACAGTTTCTACGAGCAGTACTTC. Translation gives CASSVRDSFYEQYF. This sequence joins TRBV9 and TRBJ2-7, with 7 bases lining up with TRBD1. CDR1 and CDR2 from the germline V gene are SGDLS and YYNGEE. The CDR3 has 14 residues. V shed 2 bases, J shed 3 bases, and the junction held 5 bases outside the gene matches. The full variable domain, its missing parts supplied by reference TRBV9 and TRBJ2-7, is DSGVTQTPKHLITATGQRVTLRCSPRSGDLSVYWYQQSLDQGLQFLIQYYNGEERAKGNILERFSAQQFPDLHSELNLSSLELGDSALYFCASSVRDSFYEQYFGPGTRLTVT.